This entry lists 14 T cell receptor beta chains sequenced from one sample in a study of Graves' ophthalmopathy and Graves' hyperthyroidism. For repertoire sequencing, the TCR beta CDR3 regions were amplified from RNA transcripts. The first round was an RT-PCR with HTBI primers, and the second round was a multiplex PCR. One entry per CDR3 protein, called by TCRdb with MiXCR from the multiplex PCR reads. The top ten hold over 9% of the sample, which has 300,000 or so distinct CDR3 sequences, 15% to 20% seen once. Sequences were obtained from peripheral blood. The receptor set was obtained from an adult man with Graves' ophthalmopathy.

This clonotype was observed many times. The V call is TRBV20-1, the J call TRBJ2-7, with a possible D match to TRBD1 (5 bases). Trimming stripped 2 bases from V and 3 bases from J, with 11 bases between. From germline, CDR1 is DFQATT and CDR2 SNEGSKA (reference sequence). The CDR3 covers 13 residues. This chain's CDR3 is CSARTGMFYEQYF. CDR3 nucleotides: TGCAGTGCTAGAACAGGAATGTTCTACGAGCAGTACTTC.

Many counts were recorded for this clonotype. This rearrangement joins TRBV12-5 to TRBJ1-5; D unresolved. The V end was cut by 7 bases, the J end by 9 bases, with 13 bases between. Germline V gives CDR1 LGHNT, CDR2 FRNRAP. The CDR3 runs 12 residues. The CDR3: CASASPEGPQHF. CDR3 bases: TGTGCTAGTGCCTCACCGGAGGGGCCCCAGCATTTT.

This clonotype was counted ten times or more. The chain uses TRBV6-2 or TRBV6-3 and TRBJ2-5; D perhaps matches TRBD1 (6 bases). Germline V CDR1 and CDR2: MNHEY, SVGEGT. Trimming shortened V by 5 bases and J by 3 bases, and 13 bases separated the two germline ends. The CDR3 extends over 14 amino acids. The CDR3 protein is CASSIQGHKETQYF. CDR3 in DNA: TGTGCCAGCAGTATACAGGGTCACAAAGAGACCCAGTACTTC.

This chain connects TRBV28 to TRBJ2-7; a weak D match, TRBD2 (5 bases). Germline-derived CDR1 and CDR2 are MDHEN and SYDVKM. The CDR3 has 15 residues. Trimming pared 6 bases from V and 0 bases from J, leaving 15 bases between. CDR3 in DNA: TGTGCCAGCAGACGAAGCGGACTTCACTCCTACGAGCAGTACTTC. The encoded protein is CASRRSGLHSYEQYF.

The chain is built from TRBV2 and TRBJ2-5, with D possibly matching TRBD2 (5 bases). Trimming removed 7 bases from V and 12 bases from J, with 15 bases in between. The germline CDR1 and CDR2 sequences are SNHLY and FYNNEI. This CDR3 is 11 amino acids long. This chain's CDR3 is CASKGPSNEYF. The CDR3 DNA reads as TGTGCCAGCAAGGGTCCTAGCAACGAGTACTTC.

The CDR3 sequence is CASSPPLGGQGGQPQHF. In nucleotides, the CDR3 is TGTGCCAGCTCACCACCCCTAGGCGGACAGGGCGGACAGCCCCAGCATTTT. The rearrangement links TRBV18 to TRBJ1-5, with TRBD1 matching 8 bases. Germline CDR1 is KGHSH and CDR2 is LQKENI. V dropped 0 bases and J dropped 7; count of bases not matched to a gene: 11. The length of the CDR3 is 17 residues.

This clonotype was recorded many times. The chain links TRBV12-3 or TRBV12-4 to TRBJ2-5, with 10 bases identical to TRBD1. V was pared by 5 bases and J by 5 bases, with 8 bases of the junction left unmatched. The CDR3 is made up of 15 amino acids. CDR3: CASSQDRGEWETQYF. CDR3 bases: TGTGCCAGCAGTCAGGACAGGGGGGAATGGGAGACCCAGTACTTC.

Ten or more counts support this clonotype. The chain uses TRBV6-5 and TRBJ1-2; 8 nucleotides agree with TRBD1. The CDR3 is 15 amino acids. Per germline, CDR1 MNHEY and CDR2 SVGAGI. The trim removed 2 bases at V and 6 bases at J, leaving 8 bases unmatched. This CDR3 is CASSYRQGYSNGYTF. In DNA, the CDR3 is TGTGCCAGCAGTTACAGACAGGGGTATTCGAATGGCTACACCTTC.

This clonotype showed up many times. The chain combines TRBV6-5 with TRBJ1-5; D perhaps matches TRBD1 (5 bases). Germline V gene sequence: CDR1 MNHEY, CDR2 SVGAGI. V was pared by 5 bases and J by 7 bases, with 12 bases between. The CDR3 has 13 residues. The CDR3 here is CASSQGLGQPQHF. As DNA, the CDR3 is TGTGCCAGCAGTCAGGGTTTAGGGCAGCCCCAGCATTTT.

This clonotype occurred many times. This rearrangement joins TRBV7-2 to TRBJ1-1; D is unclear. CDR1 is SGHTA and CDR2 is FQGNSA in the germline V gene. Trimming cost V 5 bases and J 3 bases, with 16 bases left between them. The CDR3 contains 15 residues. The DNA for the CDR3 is TGTGCCAGCAGCCTCGACCCGGCCTCGCACACTGAAGCTTTCTTT. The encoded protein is CASSLDPASHTEAFF.

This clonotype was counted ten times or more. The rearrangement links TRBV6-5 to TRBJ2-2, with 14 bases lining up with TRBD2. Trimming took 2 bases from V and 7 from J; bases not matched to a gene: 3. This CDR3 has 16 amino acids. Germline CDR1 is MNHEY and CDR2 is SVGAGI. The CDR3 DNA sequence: TGTGCCAGCAGTTACGGGACTAGCGGGAGCATCGGGGAGCTGTTTTTT. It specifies CASSYGTSGSIGELFF.

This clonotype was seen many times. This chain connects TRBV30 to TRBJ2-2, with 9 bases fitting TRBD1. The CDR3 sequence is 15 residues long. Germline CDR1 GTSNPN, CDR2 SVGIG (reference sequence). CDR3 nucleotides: TGTGCAACAGGGGGCGAATTAGCGAACACCGGGGAGCTGTTTTTT. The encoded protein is CATGGELANTGELFF.

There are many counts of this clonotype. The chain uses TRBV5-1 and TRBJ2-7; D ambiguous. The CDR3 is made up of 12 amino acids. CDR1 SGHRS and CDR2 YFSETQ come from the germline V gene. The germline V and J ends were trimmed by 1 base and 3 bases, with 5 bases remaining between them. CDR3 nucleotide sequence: TGCGCCAGCAGCTTGAATTTCTACGAGCAGTACTTC. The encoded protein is CASSLNFYEQYF.

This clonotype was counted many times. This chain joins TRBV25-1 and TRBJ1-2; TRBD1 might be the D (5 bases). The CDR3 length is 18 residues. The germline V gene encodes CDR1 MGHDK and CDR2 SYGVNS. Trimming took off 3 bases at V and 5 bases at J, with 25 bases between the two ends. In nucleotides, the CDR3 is TGTGCCAGCAGTGACGGGTCGCACCATGGGGGGATAGGGTATGGCTACACCTTC. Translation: CASSDGSHHGGIGYGYTF.